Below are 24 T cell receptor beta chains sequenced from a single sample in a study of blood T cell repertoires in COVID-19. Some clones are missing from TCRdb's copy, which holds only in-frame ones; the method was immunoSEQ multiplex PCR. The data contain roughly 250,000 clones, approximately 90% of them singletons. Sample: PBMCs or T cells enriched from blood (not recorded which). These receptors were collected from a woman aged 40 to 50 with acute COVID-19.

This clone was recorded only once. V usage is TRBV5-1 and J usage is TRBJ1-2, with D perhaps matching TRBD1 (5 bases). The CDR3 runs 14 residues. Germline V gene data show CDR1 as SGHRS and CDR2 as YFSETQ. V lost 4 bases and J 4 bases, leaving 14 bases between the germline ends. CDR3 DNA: TGCGCCAGCAGCGAGGGACTCATCCCCTATGGCTACACCTTC. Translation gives CASSEGLIPYGYTF.

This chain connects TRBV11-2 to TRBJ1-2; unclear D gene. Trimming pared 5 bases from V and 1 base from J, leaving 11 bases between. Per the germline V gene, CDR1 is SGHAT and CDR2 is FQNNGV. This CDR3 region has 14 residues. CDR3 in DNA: TGTGCCAGCAGCCCGAAACAAGTTAACTATGGCTACACCTTC. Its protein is CASSPKQVNYGYTF.

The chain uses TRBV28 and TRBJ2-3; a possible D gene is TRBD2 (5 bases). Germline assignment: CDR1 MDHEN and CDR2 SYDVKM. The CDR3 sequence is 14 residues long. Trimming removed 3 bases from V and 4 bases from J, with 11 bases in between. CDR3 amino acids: CASSFEGRSDTQYF. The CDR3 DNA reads TGTGCCAGCAGTTTTGAGGGCCGGTCAGATACGCAGTATTTT.

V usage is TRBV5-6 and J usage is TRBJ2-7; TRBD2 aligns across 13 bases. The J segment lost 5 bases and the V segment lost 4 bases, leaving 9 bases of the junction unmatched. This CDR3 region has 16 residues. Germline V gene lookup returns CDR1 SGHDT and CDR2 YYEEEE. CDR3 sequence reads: CASSSPRTSGRHEQYF. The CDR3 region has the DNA TGTGCCAGCAGCAGCCCAAGGACTAGCGGGAGACACGAGCAGTACTTC.

In DNA, the CDR3 is TGTGCCAGTAGTATAGCGAGCGGACTGTTGGGCAATCAGCCCCAGCATTTT. As protein: CASSIASGLLGNQPQHF. The V call is TRBV19, the J call TRBJ1-5, with unresolved D. V was pared by 1 base and J by 2 bases, with 15 bases between. CDR3 length: 17 amino acids. Germline loops: CDR1 LNHDA, CDR2 SQIVND (reference sequence). Using reference TRBV19 and TRBJ1-5 for the parts outside the CDR3, the full variable domain is DGGITQSPKYLFRKEGQNVTLSCEQNLNHDAMYWYRQDPGQGLRLIYYSQIVNDFQKGDIAEGYSVSREKKESFPLTVTSAQKNPTAFYLCASSIASGLLGNQPQHFGDGTRLSIL.

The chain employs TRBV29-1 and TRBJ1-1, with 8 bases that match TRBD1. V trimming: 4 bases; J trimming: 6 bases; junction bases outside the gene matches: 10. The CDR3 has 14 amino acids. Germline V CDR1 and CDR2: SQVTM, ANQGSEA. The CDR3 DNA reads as TGCAGCGTTGGCGCGACAGGGGTTATGGCTGAAGCTTTCTTT. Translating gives CSVGATGVMAEAFF.

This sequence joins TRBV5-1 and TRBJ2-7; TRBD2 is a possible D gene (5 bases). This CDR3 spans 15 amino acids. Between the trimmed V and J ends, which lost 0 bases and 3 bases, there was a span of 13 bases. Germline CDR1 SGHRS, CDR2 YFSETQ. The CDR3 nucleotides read TGCGCCAGCAGCTTGGTCAGCCAGGAGGACTACGAGCAGTACTTC. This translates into CASSLVSQEDYEQYF.

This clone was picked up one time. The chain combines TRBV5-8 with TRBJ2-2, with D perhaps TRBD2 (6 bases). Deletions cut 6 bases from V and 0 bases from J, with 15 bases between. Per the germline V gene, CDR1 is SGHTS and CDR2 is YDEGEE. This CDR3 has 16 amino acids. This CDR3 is CASKIGLAPNTGELFF. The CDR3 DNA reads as TGTGCCAGCAAAATTGGGCTAGCGCCGAACACCGGGGAGCTGTTTTTT.

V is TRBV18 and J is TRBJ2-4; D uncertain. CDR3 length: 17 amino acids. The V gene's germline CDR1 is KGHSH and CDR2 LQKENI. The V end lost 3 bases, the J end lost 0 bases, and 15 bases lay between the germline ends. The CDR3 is CASSPASPGVAKNIQYF. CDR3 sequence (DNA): TGTGCCAGCTCACCTGCCTCACCTGGAGTAGCCAAAAACATTCAGTACTTC. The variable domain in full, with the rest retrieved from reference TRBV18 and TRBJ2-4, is NAGVMQNPRHLVRRRGQEARLRCSPMKGHSHVYWYRQLPEEGLKFMVYLQKENIIDESGMPKERFSAEFPKEGPSILRIQQVVRGDSAAYFCASSPASPGVAKNIQYFGAGTRLSVL.

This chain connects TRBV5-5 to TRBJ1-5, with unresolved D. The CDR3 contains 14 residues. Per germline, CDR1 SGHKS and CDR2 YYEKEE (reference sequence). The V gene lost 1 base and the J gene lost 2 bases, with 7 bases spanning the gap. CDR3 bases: TGTGCCAGCAGCTTGAGGCAGGGCAATCAGCCCCAGCATTTT. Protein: CASSLRQGNQPQHF.

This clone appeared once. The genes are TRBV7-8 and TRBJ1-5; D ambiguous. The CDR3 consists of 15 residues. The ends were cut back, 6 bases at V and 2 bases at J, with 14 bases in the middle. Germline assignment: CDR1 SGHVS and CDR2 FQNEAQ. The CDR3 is CASRSGVEGNQPQHF. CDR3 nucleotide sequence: TGTGCCAGCAGGTCCGGGGTGGAGGGCAATCAGCCCCAGCATTTT.

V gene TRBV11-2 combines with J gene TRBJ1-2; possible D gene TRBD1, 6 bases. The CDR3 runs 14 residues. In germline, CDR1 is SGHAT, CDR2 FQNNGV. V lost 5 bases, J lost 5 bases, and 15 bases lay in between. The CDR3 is CASSPRFRGYGYTF. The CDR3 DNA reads TGTGCCAGCAGCCCCAGATTCAGGGGATATGGCTACACCTTC.

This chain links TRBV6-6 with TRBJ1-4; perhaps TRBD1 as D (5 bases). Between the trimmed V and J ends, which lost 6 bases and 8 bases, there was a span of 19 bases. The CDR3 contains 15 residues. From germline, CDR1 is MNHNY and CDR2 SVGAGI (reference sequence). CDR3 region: CASRTRRGPREKLFF. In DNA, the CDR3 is TGTGCCAGCAGGACTCGAAGGGGCCCTAGAGAAAAACTGTTTTTT.

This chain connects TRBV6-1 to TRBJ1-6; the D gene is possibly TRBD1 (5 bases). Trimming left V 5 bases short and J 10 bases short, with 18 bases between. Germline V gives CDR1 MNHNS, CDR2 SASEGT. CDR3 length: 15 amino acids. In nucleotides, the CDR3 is TGTGCCAGCAGTATCGCCGGGGCCGCGGGATCACCCCTCCACTTT. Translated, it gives CASSIAGAAGSPLHF.

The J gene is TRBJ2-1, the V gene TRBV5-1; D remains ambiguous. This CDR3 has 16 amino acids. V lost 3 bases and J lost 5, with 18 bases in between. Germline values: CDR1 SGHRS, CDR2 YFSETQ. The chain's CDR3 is CASSSTGPTVNNEQFF. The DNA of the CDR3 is TGCGCCAGCAGCTCCACTGGGCCAACTGTGAACAATGAGCAGTTCTTC.

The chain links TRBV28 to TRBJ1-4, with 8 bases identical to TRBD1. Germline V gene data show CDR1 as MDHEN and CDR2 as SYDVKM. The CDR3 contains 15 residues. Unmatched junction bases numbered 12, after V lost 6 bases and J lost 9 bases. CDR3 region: CASSPRTGRFKKLFF. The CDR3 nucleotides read TGTGCCAGCAGCCCTCGGACAGGGAGGTTTAAAAAACTGTTTTTT.

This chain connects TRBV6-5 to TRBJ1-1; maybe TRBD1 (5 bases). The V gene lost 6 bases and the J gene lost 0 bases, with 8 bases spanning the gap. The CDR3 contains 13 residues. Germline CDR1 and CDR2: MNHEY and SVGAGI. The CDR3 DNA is TGTGCCAGCAGGTCAGGGCTGAACACTGAAGCTTTCTTT. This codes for CASRSGLNTEAFF.

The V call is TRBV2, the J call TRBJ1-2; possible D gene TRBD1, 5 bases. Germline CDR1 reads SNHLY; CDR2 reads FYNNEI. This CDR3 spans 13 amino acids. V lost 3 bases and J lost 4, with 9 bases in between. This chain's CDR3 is CASSDSTAYGYTF. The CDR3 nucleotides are TGTGCCAGCAGTGATTCGACAGCCTATGGCTACACCTTC.

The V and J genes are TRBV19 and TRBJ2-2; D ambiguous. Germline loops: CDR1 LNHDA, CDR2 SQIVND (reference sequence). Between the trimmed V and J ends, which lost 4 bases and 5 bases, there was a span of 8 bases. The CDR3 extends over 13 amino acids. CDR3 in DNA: TGTGCCAGTAGTACCACAGAGACCGGGGAGCTGTTTTTT. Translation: CASSTTETGELFF. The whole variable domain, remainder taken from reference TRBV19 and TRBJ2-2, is DGGITQSPKYLFRKEGQNVTLSCEQNLNHDAMYWYRQDPGQGLRLIYYSQIVNDFQKGDIAEGYSVSREKKESFPLTVTSAQKNPTAFYLCASSTTETGELFFGEGSRLTVL.

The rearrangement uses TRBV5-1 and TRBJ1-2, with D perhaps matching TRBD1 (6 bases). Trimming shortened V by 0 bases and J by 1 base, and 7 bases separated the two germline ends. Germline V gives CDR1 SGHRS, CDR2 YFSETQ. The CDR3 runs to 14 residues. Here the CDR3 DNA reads TGCGCCAGCAGCTTGGACAGGGTTAACTATGGCTACACCTTC. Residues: CASSLDRVNYGYTF.

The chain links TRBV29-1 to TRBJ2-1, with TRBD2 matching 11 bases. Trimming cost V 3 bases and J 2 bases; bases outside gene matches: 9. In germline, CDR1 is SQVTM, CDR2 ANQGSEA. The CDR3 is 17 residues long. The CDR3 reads CSVDDGTSGLTYNEQFF. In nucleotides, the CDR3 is TGCAGCGTTGATGACGGGACTAGCGGTTTGACCTACAATGAGCAGTTCTTC.

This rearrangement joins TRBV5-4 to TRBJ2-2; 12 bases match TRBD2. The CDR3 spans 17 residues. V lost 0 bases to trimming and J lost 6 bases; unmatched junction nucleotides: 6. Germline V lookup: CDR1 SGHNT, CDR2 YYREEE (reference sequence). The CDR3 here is CASSLAGLAGISGELFF. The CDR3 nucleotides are TGTGCCAGCAGCTTGGCAGGACTAGCGGGAATCTCCGGGGAGCTGTTTTTT. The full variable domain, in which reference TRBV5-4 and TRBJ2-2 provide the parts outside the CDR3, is ETGVTQSPTHLIKTRGQQVTLRCSSQSGHNTVSWYQQALGQGPQFIFQYYREEENGRGNFPPRFSGLQFPNYSSELNVNALELDDSALYLCASSLAGLAGISGELFFGEGSRLTVL.

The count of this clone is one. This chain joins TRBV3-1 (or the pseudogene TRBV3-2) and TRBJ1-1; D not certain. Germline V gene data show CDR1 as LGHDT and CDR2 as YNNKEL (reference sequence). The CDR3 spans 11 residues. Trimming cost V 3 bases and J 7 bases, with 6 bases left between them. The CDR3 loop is CASSHSHEAFF. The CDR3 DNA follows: TGTGCCAGCAGCCACTCACATGAAGCTTTCTTT.

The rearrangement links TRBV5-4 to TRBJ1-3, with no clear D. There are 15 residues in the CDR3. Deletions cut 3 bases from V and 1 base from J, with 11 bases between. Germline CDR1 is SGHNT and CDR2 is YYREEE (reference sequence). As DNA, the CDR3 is TGTGCCAGCAGCTATACCGGGTCTTCTGGAAACACCATATATTTT. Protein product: CASSYTGSSGNTIYF. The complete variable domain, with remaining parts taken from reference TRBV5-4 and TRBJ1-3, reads ETGVTQSPTHLIKTRGQQVTLRCSSQSGHNTVSWYQQALGQGPQFIFQYYREEENGRGNFPPRFSGLQFPNYSSELNVNALELDDSALYLCASSYTGSSGNTIYFGEGSWLTVV.